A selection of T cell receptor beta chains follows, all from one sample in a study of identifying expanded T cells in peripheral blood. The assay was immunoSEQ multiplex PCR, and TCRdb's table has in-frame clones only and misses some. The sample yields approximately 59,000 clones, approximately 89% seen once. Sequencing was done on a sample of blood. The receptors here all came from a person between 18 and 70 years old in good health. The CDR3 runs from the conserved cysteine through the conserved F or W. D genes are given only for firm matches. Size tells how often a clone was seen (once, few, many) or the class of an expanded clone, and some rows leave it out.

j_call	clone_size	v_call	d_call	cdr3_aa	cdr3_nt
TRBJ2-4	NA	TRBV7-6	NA	CASSFSFEGPKNIQYF	TGTGCCAGCAGCTTTTCTTTCGAGGGGCCCAAAAACATTCAGTACTTC
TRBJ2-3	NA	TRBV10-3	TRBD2	CATGTTTSTDTQYF	TGTGCCACCGGGACTACCACGTCCACAGATACGCAGTATTTT
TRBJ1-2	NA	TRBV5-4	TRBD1	CASSLPDRENYGYTF	TGTGCCAGCAGCTTGCCGGACAGGGAAAACTATGGCTACACCTTC
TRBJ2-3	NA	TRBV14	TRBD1	CASSQVRGFRTDTQYF	TGTGCCAGCAGCCAAGTCAGGGGGTTCCGCACAGATACGCAGTATTTT
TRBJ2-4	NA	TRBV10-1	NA	CASSESAGPKNIQYF	TGCGCCAGCAGTGAGTCGGCAGGCCCAAAAAACATTCAGTACTTC
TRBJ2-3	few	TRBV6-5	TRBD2	CASRGGLAGTDTQYF	TGTGCCAGCAGGGGGGGACTAGCGGGCACAGATACGCAGTATTTT
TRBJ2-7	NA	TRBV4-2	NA	CASSQGGIYEQYF	TGTGCCAGCAGCCAAGGGGGGATCTACGAGCAGTACTTC
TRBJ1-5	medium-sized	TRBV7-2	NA	CASSLAGGMGQPQHF	TGTGCCAGCAGCTTAGCTGGGGGCATGGGCCAGCCCCAGCATTTT
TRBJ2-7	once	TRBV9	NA	CASSVGNGAYEQYF	TGTGCCAGCAGCGTAGGGAATGGGGCCTACGAGCAGTACTTC
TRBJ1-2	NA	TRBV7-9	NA	CASSKGQFPTGYTF	TGTGCCAGCAGCAAGGGACAATTCCCCACGGGCTACACCTTC
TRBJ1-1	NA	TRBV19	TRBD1	CASSIGRRDSRNTEAFF	TGTGCCAGTAGTATTGGACGCCGGGACAGTCGGAACACTGAAGCTTTCTTT
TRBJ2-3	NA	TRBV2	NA	CASSGGISTDTQYF	TGTGCCAGCAGTGGGGGGATTAGCACAGATACGCAGTATTTT
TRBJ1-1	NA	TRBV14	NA	CASSHLTAGRTEAFF	TGTGCCAGCAGCCACTTGACAGCGGGGCGCACTGAAGCTTTCTTT
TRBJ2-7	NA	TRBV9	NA	CASSVESGASYEQYF	TGTGCCAGCAGCGTAGAATCAGGTGCGTCCTACGAGCAGTACTTC
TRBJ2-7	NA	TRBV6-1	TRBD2	CGSGTSAVQYF	TGTGGATCCGGGACTAGCGCCGTGCAGTACTTC
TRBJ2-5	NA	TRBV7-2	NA	CASSLQAGSQETQYF	TGTGCCAGCAGCTTACAGGCGGGGTCCCAAGAGACCCAGTACTTC
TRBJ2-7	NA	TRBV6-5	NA	CASSYHRDGLQYF	TGTGCCAGCAGTTACCACCGGGACGGACTACAGTACTTC
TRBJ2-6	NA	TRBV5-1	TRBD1	CASERDRGRGGSSGANVLTF	TGCGCCAGCGAGAGGGACAGGGGGCGCGGTGGCTCCTCTGGGGCCAACGTCCTGACTTTC
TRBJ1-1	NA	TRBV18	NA	CASSPGMGTEAFF	TGTGCCAGCTCACCCGGCATGGGCACTGAAGCTTTCTTT
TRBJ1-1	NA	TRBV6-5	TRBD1	CASSYGTVTEAFF	TGTGCCAGCAGTTATGGGACAGTCACTGAAGCTTTCTTT
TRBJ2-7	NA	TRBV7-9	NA	CASSPTQSYEQYF	TGTGCCAGCAGCCCAACACAATCCTACGAGCAGTACTTC
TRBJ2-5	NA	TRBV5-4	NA	CASSLGGTQYF	TGTGCCAGCAGCTTGGGAGGGACCCAGTACTTC
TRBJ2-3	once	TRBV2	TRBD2	CASRGLGREGSTDTQYF	TGTGCCAGCAGGGGTTTAGGACGGGAGGGCAGCACAGATACGCAGTATTTT